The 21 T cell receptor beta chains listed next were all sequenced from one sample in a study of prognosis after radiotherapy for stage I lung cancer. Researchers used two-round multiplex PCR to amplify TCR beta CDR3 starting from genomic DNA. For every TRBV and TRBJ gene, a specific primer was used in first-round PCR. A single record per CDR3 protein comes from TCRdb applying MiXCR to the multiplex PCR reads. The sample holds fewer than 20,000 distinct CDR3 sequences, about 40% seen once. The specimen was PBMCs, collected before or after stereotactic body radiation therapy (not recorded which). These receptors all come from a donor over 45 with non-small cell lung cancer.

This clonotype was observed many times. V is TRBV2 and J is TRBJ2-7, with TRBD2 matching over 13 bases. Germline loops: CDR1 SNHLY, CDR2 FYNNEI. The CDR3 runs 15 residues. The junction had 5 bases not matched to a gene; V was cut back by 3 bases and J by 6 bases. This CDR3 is CASSDTSGRASEQYF. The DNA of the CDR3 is TGTGCCAGCAGTGATACTAGCGGGAGGGCCTCCGAGCAGTACTTC. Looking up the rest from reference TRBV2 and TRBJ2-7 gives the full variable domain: EPEVTQTPSHQVTQMGQEVILRCVPISNHLYFYWYRQILGQKVEFLVSFYNNEISEKSEIFDDQFSVERPDGSNFTLKIRSTKLEDSAMYFCASSDTSGRASEQYFGPGTRLTVT.

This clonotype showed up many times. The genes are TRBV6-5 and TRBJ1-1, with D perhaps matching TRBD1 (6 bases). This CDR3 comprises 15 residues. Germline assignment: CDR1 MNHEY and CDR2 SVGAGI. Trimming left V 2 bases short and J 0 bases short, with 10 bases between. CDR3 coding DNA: TGTGCCAGCAGTTACGGGACACCTATGAACACTGAAGCTTTCTTT. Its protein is CASSYGTPMNTEAFF.

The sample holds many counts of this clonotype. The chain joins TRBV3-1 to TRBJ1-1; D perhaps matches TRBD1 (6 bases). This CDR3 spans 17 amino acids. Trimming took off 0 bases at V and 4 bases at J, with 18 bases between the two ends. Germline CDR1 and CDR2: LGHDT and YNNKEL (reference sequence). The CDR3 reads CASSQEASRGPLTEAFF. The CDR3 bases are TGTGCCAGCAGCCAAGAGGCATCCAGGGGTCCCCTCACTGAAGCTTTCTTT.

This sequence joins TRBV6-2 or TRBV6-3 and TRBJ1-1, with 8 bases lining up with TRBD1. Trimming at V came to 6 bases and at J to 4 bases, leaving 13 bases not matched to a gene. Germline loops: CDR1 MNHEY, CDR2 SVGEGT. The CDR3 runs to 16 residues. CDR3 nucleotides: TGTGCCAGCAGCGACAAGACAGGGGTCGGAAGCACTGAAGCTTTCTTT. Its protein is CASSDKTGVGSTEAFF.

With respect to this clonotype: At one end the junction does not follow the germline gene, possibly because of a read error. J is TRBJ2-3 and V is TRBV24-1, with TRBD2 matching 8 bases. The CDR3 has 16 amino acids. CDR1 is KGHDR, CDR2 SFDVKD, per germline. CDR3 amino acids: CATSDRLASRTDKQYF. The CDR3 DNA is TGTGCCACCAGTGATAGACTAGCGTCTAGAACAGATAAGCAGTATTTT.

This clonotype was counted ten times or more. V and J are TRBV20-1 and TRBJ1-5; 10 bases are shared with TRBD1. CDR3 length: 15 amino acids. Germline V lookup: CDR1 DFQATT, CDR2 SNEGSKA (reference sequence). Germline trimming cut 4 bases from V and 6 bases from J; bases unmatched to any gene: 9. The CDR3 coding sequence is TGCAGTGCTAAGTTGACAGGGGGCGCGGGTCAGCCCCAGCATTTT. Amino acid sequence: CSAKLTGGAGQPQHF.

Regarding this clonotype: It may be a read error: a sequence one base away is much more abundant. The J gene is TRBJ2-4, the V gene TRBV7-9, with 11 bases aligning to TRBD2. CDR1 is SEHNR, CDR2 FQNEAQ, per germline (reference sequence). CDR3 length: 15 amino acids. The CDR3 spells CASSLTSGRKKIQYF. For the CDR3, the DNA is TGTGCCAGCAGCTTAACTAGCGGGAGAAAAAAAATTCAGTACTTC. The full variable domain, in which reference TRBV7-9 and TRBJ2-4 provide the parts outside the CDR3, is DTGVSQNPRHKITKRGQNVTFRCDPISEHNRLYWYRQTLGQGPEFLTYFQNEAQLEKSRLLSDRFSAERPKGSFSTLEIQRTEQGDSAMYLCASSLTSGRKKIQYFGAGTRLSVL.

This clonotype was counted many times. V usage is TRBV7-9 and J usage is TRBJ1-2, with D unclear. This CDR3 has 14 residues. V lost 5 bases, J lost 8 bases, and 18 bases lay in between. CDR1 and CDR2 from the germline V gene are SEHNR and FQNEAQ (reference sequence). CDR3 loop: CASSPLAGFRGYTF. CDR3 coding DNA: TGTGCCAGCAGCCCACTGGCGGGGTTTCGGGGCTACACCTTC.

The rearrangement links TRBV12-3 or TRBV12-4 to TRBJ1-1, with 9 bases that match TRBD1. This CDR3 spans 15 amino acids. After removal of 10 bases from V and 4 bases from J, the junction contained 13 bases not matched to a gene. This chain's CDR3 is CAIIRPGQGGTEAFF. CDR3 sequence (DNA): TGTGCCATCATTCGGCCGGGACAGGGTGGCACTGAAGCTTTCTTT.

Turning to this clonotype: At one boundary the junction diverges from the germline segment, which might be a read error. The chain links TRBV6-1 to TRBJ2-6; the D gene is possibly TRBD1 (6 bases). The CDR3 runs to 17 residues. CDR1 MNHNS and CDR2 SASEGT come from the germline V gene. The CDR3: CVSNPGVANSGANVLTF. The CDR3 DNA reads TGTGTCAGCAACCCAGGGGTTGCCAACTCTGGGGCCAACGTCCTGACTTTC.

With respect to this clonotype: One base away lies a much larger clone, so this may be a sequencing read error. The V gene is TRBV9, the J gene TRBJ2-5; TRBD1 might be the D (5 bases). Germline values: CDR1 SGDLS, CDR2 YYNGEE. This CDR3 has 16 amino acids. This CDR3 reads CASSVGGPSSSQTRYF. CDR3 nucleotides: TGTGCCAGCAGCGTAGGGGGCCCCTCTTCTTCCCAGACCCGGTACTTC. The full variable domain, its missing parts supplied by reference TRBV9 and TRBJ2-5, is DSGVTQTPKHLITATGQRVTLRCSPRSGDLSVYWYQQSLDQGLQFLIQYYNGEERAKGNILERFSAQQFPDLHSELNLSSLELGDSALYFCASSVGGPSSSQTRYFGPGTRLLVL.

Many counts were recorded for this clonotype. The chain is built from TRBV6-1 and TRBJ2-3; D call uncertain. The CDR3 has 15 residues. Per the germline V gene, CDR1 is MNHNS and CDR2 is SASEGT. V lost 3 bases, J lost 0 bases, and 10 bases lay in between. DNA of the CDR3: TGTGCCAGCAGTGAGATGGCCCCGAGCACAGATACGCAGTATTTT. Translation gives CASSEMAPSTDTQYF.

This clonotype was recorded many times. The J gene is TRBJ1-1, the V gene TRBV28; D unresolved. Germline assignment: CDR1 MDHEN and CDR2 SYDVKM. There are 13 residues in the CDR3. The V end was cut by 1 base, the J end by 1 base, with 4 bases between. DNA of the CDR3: TGTGCCAGCAGTTTATTCACGAACACTGAAGCTTTCTTT. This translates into CASSLFTNTEAFF.

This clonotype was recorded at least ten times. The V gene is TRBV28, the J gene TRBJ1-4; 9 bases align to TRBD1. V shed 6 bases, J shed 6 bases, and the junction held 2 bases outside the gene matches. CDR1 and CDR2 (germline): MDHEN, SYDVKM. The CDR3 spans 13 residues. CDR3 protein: CASRGQGHEKLFF. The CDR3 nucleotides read TGTGCCAGCAGGGGACAGGGACATGAAAAACTGTTTTTT.

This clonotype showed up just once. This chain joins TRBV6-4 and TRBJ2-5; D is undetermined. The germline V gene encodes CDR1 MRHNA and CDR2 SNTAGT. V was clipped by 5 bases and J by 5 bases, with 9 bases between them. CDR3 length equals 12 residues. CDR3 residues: CASSSHGETQYF. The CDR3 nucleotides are TGTGCCAGCAGTTCCCACGGGGAGACCCAGTACTTC.

The CDR3 nucleotides are TGTGCCAGCATTCCCCATTTAGGGGGTGGAGGAGAGCAGTACTTC. It encodes CASIPHLGGGGEQYF. The chain links TRBV28 to TRBJ2-7; D is perhaps TRBD1 (6 bases). The ends were cut back, 7 bases at V and 7 bases at J, with 23 bases in the middle. CDR3 length: 15 amino acids. The germline gives CDR1 MDHEN, CDR2 SYDVKM.

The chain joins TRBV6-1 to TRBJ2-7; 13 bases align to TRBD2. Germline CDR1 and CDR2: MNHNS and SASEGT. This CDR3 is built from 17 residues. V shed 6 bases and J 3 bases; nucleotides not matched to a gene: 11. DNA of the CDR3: TGTGCCAGCAGGTCACTAGCGGGAGGGGTCGGGTTCTACGAGCAGTACTTC. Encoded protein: CASRSLAGGVGFYEQYF.

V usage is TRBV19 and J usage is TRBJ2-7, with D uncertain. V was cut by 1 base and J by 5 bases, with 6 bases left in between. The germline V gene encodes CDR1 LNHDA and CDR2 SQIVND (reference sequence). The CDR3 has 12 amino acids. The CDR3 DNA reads TGTGCCAGTAGTATAGGCAGAGACGAGCAGTACTTC. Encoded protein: CASSIGRDEQYF.

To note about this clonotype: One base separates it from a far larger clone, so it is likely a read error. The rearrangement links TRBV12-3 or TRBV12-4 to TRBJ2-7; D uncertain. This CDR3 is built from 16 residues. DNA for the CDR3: TGTGCCACCAGTGATTTGAGATGGGTAAAATCCTACGAGCAGTACTTC. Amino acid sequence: CATSDLRWVKSYEQYF.

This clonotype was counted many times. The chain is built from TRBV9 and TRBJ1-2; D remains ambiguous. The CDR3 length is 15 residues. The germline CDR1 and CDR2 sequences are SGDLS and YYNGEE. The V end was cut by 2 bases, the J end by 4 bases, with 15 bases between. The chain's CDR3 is CASSVIPTGAYGYTF. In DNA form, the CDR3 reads TGTGCCAGCAGCGTCATCCCCACGGGCGCCTATGGCTACACCTTC.

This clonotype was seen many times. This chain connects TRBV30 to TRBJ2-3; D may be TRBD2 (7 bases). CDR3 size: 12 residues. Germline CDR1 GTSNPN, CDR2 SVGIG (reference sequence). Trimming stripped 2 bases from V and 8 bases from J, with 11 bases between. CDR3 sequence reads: CAWSRRGGTQYF. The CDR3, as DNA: TGTGCCTGGAGTCGGAGGGGGGGTACGCAGTATTTT.